The entry that follows covers one TCR beta chain sequence. The data stem from a study of blood T cells in healthy people across ages. The draw of peripheral blood yielded approximately 10 milliliters from each donor. With a J-beta primer mix and a sample-barcoded 5' primer, a second PCR ran roughly 6 to 11 cycles. TCRdb used MiXCR to reprocess the 5' RACE reads, holding one entry per CDR3 protein. This sample has roughly 680,000 distinct CDR3 sequences; approximately 50% occur once, and the top ten carry around 32%. Trimming shortened V by 7 bases and J by 0 bases, and 11 bases separated the two germline ends. Germline lookup yields CDR1 DFQATT and CDR2 SNEGSKA (reference sequence). The CDR3 is 13 residues long.

Sequencing was performed on blood. V is TRBV20-1 and J is TRBJ2-3; D possibly corresponds to TRBD2 (6 bases). This sequence originates from an older woman in good health. The CDR3 spells CSGIGSSTDTQYF. CDR3 DNA sequence: TGCAGTGGAATCGGGAGTAGCACAGATACGCAGTATTTT.